This T cell receptor beta chain was profiled in a study of blood T cell repertoires in COVID-19. In the study overall: Sites in the United States, Italy and Spain provided acute and convalescent COVID-19 samples. Nucleic acid was either cDNA or gDNA, and it came from T cells, B-cell-depleted T cells, or PBMCs.

The CDR3 runs 15 residues. J was trimmed by 4 bases and V by 5 bases; bases with no gene match: 5. CDR1 and CDR2 (germline): SEHNR, FQNEAQ (reference sequence). Per the original methods: How many nucleated cells were present was estimated from reference gene primer amplification. TCRdb's copy holds only in-frame clones and misses some; the assay was immunoSEQ multiplex PCR. The V and J calls and clone size were taken over from that table, and D and trimming were inferred from the DNA. The sample lists around 64,000 clones; 82% were seen once. This sequence joins TRBV7-9 and TRBJ1-4; 9 bases are a match to TRBD1. The sample consisted of peripheral blood. The receptor's source is a human donor in a cohort sampled during active COVID-19. The CDR3: CASSAQGAGNEKLFF. In nucleotides, the CDR3 is TGTGCCAGCAGCGCACAGGGGGCGGGTAATGAAAAACTGTTTTTT.